This T cell receptor beta chain comes out of a study of CXCR3-negative and CXCR3-positive naive CD8 T cells. Germline V lookup: CDR1 MGHRA, CDR2 YSYEKL. The CDR3 is made up of 14 amino acids. In the case of this clonotype: Its antigen is undetermined.

In preparing the TRB cDNA libraries, 5' RACE with UMI labels was used. TCRdb re-called the 5' RACE reads and catalogs CDR3 proteins one per entry, DNA excluded. This sample's clone table lists around 90,000 distinct CDR3 sequences. Overall study results and limits: Naive cells with CXCR3 showed TRB CDR3s that were more hydrophobic than those in CXCR3-negative naive cells.

This clonotype was sampled from a human donor in good health. Some clones in this sample may be carry-over from other donors' samples. Sequencing was done on a sample of naive CXCR3- CD8+ T cells from blood. Subset described: CD45RO-CCR7+CD27+CD95- naive CD8+ T cells lacking CXCR3 (TNR3-). The rearrangement links TRBV4-1 to TRBJ2-7; the D call of TRBD1 rests on TCRdb alone, since no DNA is present to check it. CDR3 region: CASSQGDGVYEQYF.